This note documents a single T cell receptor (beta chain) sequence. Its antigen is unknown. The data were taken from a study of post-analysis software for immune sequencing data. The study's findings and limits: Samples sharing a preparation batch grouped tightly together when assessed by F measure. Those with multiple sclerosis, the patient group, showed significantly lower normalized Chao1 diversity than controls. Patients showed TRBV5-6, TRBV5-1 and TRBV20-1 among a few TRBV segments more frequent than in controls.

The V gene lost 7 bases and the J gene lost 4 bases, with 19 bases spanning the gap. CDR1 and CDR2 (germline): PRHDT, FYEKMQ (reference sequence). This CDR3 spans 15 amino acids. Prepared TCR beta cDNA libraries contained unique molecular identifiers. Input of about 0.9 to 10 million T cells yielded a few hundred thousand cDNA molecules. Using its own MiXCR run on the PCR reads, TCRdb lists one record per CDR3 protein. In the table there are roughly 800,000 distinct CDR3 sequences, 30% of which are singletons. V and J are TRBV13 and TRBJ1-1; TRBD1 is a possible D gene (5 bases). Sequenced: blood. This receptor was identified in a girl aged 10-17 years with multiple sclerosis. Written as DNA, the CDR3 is TGTGCCAGCAATACCGCGCAGGGTCCGAGCACTGAAGCTTTCTTT. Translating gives CASNTAQGPSTEAFF.